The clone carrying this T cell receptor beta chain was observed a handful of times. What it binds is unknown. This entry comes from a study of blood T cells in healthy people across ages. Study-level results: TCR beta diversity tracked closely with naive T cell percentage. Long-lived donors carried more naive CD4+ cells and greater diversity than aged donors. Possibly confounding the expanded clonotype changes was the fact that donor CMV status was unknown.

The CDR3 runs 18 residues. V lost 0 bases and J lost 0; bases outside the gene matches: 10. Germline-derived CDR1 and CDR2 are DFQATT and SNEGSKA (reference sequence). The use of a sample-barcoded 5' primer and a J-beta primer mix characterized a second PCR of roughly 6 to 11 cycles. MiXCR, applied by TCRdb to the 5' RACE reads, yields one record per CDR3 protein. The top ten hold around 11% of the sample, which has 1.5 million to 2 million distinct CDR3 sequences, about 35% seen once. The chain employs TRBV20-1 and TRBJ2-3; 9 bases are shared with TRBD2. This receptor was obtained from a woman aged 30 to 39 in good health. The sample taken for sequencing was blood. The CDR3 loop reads CSARDLGVTSGSTDTQYF. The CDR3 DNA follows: TGCAGTGCTAGAGATCTCGGGGTAACTAGCGGGAGCACAGATACGCAGTATTTT.